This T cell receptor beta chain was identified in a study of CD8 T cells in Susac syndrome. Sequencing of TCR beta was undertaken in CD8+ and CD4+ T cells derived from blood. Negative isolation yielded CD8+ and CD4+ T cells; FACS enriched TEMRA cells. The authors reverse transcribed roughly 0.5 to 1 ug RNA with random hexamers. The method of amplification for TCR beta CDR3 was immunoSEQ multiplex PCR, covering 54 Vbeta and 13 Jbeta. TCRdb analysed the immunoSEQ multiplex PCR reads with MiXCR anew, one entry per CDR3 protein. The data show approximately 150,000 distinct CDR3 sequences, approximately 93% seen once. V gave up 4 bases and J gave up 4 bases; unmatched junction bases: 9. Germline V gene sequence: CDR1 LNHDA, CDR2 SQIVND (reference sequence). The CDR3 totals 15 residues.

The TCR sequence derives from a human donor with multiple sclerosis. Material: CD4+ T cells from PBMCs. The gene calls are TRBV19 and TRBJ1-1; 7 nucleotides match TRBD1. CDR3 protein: CASSSAGTVGTEAFF. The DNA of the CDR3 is TGTGCCAGTAGTAGCGCCGGGACAGTTGGCACTGAAGCTTTCTTT.